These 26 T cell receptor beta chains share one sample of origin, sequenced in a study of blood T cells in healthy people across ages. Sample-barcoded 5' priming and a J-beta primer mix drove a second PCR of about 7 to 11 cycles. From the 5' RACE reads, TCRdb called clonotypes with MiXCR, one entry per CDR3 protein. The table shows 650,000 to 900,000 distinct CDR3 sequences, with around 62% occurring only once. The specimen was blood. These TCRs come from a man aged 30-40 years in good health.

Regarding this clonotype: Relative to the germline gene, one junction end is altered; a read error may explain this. The CDR3 sequence is CASSQLRGPTGYEQVF. The CDR3, as DNA: TGTGCCAGCAGCCAACTGAGGGGGCCCACCGGCTATGAGCAGGTCTTC. The rearrangement joins TRBV4-2 to TRBJ2-1, with 7 bases aligning to TRBD1. This CDR3 comprises 16 residues. CDR1 and CDR2 (germline): LGHNA, YNFKEQ.

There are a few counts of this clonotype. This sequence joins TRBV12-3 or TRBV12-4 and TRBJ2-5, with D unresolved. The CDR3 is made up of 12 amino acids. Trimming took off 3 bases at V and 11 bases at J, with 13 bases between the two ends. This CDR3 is CASSLALDEQYF. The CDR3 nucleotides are TGTGCCAGCAGTTTGGCCCTGGATGAGCAGTACTTC.

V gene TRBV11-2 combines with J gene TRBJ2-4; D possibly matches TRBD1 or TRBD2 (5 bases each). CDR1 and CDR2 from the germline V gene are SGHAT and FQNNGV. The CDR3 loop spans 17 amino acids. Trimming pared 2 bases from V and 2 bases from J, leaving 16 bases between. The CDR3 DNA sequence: TGTGCCAGCAGCTTACTTCCCGGGGCCGCTCCCAAAAACATTCAGTACTTC. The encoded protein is CASSLLPGAAPKNIQYF.

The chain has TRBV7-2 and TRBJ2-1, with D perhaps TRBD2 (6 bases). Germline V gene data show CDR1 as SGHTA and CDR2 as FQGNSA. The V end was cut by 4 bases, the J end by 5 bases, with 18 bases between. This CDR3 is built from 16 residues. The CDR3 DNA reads TGTGCCAGCAGCTCCATGGCCAGGACTACCCACAATGAGCAGTTCTTC. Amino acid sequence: CASSSMARTTHNEQFF.

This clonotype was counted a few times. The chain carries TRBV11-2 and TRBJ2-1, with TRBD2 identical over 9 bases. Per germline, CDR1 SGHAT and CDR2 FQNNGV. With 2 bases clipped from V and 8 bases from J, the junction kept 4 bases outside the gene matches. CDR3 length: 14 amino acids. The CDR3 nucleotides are TGTGCCAGCAGCTTAATTAGCGGGGGTTATGAGCAGTTCTTC. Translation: CASSLISGGYEQFF.

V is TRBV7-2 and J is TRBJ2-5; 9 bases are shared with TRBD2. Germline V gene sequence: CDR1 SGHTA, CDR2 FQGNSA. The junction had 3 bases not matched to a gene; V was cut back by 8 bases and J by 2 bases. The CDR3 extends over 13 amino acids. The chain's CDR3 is CASGGGGQETQYF. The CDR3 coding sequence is TGTGCCAGCGGCGGGGGGGGGCAAGAGACCCAGTACTTC.

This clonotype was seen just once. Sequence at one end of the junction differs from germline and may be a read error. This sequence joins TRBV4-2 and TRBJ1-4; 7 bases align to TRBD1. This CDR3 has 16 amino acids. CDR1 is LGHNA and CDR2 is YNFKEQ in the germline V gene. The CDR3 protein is CASSQDRGQSYEKPFF. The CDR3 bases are TGTGCCAGCAGCCAAGATAGGGGACAGTCCTATGAAAAACCGTTTTTT.

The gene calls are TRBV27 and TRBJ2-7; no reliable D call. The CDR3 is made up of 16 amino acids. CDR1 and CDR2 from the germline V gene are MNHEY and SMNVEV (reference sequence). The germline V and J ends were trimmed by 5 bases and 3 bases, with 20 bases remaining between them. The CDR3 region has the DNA TGTGCCAGCAGTCCCGGACGGAGCCGTACTCGCTACGAGCAGTACTTC. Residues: CASSPGRSRTRYEQYF.

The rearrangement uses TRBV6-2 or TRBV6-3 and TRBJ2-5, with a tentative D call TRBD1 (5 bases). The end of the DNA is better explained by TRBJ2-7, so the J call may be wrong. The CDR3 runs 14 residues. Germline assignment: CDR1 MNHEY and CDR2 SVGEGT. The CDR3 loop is CASSPTDTYYEQYF. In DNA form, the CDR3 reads TGTGCCAGCAGTCCAACGGACACTTACTACGAGCAGTACTTC.

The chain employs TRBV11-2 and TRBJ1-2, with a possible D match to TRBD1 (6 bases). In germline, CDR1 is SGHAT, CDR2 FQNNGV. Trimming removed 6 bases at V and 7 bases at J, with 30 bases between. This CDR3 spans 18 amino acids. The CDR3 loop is CASRHYTTRGGREIGYTF. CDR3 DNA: TGTGCCAGCAGACATTATACCACCCGGGGGGGCAGGGAGATTGGCTACACCTTC.

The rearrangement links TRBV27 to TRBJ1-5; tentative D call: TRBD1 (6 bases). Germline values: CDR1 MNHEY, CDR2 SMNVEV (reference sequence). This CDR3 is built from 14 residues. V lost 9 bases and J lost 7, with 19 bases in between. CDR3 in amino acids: CASHLQGGGQPQHF. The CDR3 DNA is TGTGCCAGTCATCTACAGGGAGGAGGCCAGCCCCAGCATTTT.

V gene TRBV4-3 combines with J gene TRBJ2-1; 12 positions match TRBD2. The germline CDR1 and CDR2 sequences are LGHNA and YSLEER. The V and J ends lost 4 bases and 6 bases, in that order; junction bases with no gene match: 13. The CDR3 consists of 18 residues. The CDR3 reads CASSPPGLAGGRFNEQFF. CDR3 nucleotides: TGCGCCAGCAGCCCCCCCGGGCTAGCGGGGGGGCGTTTCAATGAGCAGTTCTTC.

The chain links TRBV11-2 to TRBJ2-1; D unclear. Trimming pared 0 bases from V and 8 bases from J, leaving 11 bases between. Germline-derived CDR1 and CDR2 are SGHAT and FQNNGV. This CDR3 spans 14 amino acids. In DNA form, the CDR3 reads TGTGCCAGCAGCTTAGAAGTATCGAACGATGAGCAGTTCTTC. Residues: CASSLEVSNDEQFF.

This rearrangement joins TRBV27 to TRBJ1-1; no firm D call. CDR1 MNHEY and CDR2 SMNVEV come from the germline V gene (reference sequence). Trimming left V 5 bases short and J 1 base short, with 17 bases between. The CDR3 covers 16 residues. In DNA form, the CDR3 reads TGTGCCAGCAGTCTAAATGGACGGTTGGGGAACACTGAAGCTTTCTTT. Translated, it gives CASSLNGRLGNTEAFF.

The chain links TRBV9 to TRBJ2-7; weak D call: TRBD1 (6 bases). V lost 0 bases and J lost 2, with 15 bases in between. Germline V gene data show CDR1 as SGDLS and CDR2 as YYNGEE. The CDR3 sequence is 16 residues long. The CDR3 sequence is CASSVAPTGATYEQYF. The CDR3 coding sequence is TGTGCCAGCAGCGTAGCCCCGACAGGAGCTACCTACGAGCAGTACTTC.

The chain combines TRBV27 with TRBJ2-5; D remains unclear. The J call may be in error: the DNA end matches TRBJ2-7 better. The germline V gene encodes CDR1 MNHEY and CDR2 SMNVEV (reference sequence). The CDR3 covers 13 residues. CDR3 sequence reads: CASSFLGIDEQYF. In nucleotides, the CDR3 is TGTGCCAGCAGTTTTTTAGGGATCGACGAGCAGTACTTC.

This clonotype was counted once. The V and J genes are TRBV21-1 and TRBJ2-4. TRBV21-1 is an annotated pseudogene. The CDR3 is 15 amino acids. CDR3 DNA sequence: TGTGCCAGCAGCAATCCTCGCGGCTCCAAAAACATTCAGTACTTC. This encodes CASSNPRGSKNIQYF.

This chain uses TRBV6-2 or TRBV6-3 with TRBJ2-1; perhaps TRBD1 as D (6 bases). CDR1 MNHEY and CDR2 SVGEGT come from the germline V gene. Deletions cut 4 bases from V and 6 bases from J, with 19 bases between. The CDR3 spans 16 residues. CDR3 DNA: TGTGCCAGCAGTTCCCGGACAGTGGCTAGGAGCAATGAGCAGTTCTTC. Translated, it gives CASSSRTVARSNEQFF.

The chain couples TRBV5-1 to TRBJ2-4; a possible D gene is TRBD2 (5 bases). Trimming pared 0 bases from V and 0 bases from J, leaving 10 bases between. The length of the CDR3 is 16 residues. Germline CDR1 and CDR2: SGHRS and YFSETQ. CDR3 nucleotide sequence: TGCGCCAGCAGCTTGGCGGAGCGGCCAGCCAAAAACATTCAGTACTTC. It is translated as CASSLAERPAKNIQYF.

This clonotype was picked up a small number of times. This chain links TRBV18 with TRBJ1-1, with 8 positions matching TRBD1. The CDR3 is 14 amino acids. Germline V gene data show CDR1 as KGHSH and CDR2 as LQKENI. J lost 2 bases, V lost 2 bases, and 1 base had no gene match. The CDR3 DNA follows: TGTGCCAGCTCACCAGGACAGGGCAACACTGAAGCTTTCTTT. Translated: CASSPGQGNTEAFF.

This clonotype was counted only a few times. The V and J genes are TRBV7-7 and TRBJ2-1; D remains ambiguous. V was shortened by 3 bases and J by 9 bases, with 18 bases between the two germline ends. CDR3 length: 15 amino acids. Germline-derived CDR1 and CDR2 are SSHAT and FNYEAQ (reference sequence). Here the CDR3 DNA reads TGTGCCAGCAGCTTTTCTGAGGCTGTTCTGGGTGAGCAGTTCTTC. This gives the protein CASSFSEAVLGEQFF.

CDR3 sequence: CASSQDRGRVNEQYF. The DNA for the CDR3 is TGCGCCAGCAGCCAAGATAGAGGCAGGGTGAACGAGCAGTACTTC. The chain couples TRBV4-3 to TRBJ2-5, with D possibly being TRBD1 (5 bases). The J call is uncertain, as TRBJ2-7 better fits the DNA end. Germline assignment: CDR1 LGHNA and CDR2 YSLEER. The CDR3 contains 15 residues.

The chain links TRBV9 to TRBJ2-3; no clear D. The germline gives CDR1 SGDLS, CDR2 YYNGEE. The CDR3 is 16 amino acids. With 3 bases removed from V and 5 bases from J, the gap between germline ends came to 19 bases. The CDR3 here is CASSGRPLSSGDTQYF. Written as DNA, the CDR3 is TGTGCCAGCAGCGGTAGGCCTCTGAGTTCTGGAGATACGCAGTATTTT.

The CDR3 DNA is TGTGCCAGCAGCTTAGGCGCAGCCGGCTCTGGGGCCAACGTCCTGACTTTC. Protein sequence: CASSLGAAGSGANVLTF. The gene calls are TRBV7-2 and TRBJ2-6; the D is unclear. This CDR3 contains 17 residues. V gave up 1 base and J gave up 0 bases, with 10 bases separating them. Germline CDR1 and CDR2: SGHTA and FQGNSA.

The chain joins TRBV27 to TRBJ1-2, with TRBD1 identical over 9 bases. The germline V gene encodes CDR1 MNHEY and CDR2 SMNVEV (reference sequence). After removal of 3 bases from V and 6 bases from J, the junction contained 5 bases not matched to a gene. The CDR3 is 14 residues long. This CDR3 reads CASSFRDRAHGYTF. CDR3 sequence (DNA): TGTGCCAGCAGTTTCCGGGACAGGGCGCATGGCTACACCTTC.

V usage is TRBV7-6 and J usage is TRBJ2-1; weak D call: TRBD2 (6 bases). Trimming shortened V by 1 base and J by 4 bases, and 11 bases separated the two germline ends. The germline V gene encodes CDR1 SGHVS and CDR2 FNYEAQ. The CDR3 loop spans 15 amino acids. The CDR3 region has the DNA TGTGCCAGCAGCTTAGTAGCGGAGGGGTACAATGAGCAGTTCTTC. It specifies CASSLVAEGYNEQFF.